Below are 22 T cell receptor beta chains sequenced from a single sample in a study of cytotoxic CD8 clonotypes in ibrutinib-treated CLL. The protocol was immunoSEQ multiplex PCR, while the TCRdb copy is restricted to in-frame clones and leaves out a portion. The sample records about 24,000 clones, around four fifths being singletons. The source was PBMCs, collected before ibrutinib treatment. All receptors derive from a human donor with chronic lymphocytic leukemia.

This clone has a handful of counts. CDR3 in DNA: TGTGCCAGCAGTTCGAACCGGGACAGGGGTCTGCATTTT. Amino acid sequence: CASSSNRDRGLHF. V and J are TRBV27 and TRBJ1-5, with 10 bases aligning to TRBD1. CDR1 and CDR2 (germline): MNHEY, SMNVEV (reference sequence). The CDR3 is 13 amino acids. With 4 bases clipped from V and 15 bases from J, the junction kept 9 bases outside the gene matches.

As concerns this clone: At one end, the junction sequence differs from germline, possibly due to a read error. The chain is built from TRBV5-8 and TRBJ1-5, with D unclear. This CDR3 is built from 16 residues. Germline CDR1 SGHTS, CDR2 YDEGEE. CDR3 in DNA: TGTGCCAGCAGCTTCGGAGGGAGATATAGCAATCAGCTCCAGCATTTT. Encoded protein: CASSFGGRYSNQLQHF.

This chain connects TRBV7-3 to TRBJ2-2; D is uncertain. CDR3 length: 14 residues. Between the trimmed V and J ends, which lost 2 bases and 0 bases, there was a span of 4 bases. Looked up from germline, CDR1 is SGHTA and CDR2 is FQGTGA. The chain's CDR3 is CASSLVPNTGELFF. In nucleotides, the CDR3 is TGTGCCAGCAGCTTAGTTCCGAACACCGGGGAGCTGTTTTTT.

The CDR3 coding sequence is TGTGCCAGCAGCTTAGAGATTGACAGCTATGGCTACACCTTC. Translated: CASSLEIDSYGYTF. The genes are TRBV11-2 and TRBJ1-2; a possible D gene is TRBD1 (5 bases). The V end was cut by 0 bases, the J end by 4 bases, with 9 bases between. The CDR3 consists of 14 residues. Germline-derived CDR1 and CDR2 are SGHAT and FQNNGV.

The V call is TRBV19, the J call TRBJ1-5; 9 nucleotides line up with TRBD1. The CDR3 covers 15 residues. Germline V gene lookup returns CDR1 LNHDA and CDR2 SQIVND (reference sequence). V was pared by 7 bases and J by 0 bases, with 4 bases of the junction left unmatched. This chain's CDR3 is CASIDRGYSNQPQHF. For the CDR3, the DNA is TGTGCCAGTATTGACAGGGGGTATAGCAATCAGCCCCAGCATTTT. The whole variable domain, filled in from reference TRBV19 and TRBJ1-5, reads DGGITQSPKYLFRKEGQNVTLSCEQNLNHDAMYWYRQDPGQGLRLIYYSQIVNDFQKGDIAEGYSVSREKKESFPLTVTSAQKNPTAFYLCASIDRGYSNQPQHFGDGTRLSIL.

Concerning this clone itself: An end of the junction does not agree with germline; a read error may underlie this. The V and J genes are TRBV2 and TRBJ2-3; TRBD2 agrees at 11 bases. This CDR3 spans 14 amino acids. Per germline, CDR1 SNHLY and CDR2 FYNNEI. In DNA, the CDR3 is TGTGCCAGCAGTGAAGAGATAGCGGGAGGGGGGTCGAATTTT. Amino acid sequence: CASSEEIAGGGSNF.

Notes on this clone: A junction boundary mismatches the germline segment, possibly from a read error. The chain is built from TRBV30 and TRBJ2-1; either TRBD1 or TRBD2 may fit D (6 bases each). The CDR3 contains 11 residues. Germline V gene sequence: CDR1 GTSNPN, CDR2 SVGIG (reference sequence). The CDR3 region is CAWSDGRRGIF. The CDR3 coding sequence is TGTGCCTGGAGTGACGGGAGAAGGGGGATCTTC.

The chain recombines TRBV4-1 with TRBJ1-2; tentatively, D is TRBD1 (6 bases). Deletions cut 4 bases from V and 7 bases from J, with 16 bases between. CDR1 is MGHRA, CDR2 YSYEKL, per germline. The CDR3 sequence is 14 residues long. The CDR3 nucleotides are TGCGCCAGCAGCCGCGGGGCGGCAGGGGCTGGCTACACCTTC. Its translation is CASSRGAAGAGYTF.

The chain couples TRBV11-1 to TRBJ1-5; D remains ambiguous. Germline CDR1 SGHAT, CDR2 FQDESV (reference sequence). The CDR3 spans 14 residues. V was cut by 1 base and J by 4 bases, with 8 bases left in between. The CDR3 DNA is TGTGCCAGCAGCTTAGGGGCAGTAAATCAGCCCCAGCATTTT. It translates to CASSLGAVNQPQHF.

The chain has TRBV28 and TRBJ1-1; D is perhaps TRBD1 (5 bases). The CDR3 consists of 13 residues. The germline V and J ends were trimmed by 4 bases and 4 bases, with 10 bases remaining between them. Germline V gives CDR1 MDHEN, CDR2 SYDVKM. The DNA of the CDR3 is TGTGCCAGCAGTTCCGCGGGGACCACTGAAGCTTTCTTT. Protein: CASSSAGTTEAFF.

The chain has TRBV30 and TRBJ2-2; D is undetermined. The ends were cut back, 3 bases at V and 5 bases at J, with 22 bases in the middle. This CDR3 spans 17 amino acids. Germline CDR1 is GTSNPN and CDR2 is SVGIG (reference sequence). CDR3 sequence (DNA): TGTGCCTGGAGCGGCCTCGACGGTCGTCGACGGACCGGGGAGCTGTTTTTT. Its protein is CAWSGLDGRRRTGELFF.

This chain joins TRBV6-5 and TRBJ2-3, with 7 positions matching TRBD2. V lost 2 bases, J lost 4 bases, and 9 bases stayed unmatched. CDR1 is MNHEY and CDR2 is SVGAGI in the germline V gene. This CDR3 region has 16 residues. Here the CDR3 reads CASSYSGGSRADTQYF. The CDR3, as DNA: TGTGCCAGCAGTTACAGCGGCGGGAGTAGGGCAGATACGCAGTATTTT.

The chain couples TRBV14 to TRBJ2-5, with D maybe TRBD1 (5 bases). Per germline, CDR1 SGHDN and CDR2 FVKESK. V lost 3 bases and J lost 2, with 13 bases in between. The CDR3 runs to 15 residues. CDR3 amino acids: CASSQQQTGQETQYF. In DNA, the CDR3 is TGTGCCAGCAGCCAGCAACAAACAGGTCAAGAGACCCAGTACTTC.

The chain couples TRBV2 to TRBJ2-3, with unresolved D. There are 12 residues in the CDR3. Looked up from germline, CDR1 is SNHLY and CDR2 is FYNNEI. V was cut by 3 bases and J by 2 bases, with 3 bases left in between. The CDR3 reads CASSDNTDTQYF. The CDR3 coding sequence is TGTGCCAGCAGTGATAACACAGATACGCAGTATTTT. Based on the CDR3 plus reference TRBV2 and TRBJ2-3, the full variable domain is EPEVTQTPSHQVTQMGQEVILRCVPISNHLYFYWYRQILGQKVEFLVSFYNNEISEKSEIFDDQFSVERPDGSNFTLKIRSTKLEDSAMYFCASSDNTDTQYFGPGTRLTVL.

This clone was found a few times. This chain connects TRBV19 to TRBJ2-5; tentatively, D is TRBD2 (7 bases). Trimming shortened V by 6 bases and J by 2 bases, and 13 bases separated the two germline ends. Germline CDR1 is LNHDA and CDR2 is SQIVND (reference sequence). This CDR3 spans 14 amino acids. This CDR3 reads CASRRGGSQETQYF. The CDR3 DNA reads TGTGCCAGTAGAAGGGGGGGGTCTCAAGAGACCCAGTACTTC.

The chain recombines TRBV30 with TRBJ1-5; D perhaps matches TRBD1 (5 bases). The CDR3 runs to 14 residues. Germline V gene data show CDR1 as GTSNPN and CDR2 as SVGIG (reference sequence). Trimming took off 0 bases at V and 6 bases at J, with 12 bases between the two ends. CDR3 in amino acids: CAWSVAAGTQPQHF. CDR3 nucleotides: TGTGCCTGGAGTGTAGCGGCAGGGACTCAGCCCCAGCATTTT.

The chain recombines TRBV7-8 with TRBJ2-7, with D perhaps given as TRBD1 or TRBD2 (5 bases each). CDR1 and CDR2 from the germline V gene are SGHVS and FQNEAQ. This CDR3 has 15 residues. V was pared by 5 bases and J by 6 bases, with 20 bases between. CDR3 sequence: CASSQNSRGVGEQYF. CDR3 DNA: TGTGCCAGCAGCCAGAACAGCCGAGGGGTCGGCGAGCAGTACTTC.

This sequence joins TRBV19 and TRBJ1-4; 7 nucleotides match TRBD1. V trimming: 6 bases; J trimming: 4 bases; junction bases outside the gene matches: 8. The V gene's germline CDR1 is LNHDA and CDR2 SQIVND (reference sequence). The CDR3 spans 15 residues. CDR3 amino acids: CASRSSGGSNEKLFF. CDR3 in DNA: TGTGCCAGTAGAAGCTCAGGGGGGAGTAATGAAAAACTGTTTTTT.

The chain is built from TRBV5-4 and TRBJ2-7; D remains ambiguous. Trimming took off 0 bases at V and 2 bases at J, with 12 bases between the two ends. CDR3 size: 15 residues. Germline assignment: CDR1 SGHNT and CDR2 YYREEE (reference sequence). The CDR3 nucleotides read TGTGCCAGCAGCTTGGGGTCAGGCGGAACCTACGAGCAGTACTTC. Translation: CASSLGSGGTYEQYF.

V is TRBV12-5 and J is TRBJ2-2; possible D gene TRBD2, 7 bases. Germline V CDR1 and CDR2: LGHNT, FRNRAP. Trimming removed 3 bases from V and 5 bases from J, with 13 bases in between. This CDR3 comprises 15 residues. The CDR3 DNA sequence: TGTGCTAGTGGTTTTGGGGGGGCGCGTACCGGGGAGCTGTTTTTT. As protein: CASGFGGARTGELFF. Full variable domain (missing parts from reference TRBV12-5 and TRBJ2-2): DARVTQTPRHKVTEMGQEVTMRCQPILGHNTVFWYRQTMMQGLELLAYFRNRAPLDDSGMPKDRFSAEMPDATLATLKIQPSEPRDSAVYFCASGFGGARTGELFFGEGSRLTVL.

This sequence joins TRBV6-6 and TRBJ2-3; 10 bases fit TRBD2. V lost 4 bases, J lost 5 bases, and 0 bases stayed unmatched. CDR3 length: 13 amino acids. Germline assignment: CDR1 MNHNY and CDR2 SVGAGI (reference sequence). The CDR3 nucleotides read TGTGCCAGCAGTTTAGCGGGAGGAGATACGCAGTATTTT. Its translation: CASSLAGGDTQYF.

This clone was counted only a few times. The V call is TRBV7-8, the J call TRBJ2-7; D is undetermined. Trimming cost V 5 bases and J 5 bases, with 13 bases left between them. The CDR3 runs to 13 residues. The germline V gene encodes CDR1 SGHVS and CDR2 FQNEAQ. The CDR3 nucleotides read TGTGCCAGCAGCCAGAACTTCAGGAACGAGCAGTACTTC. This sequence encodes CASSQNFRNEQYF.